This is a list of T cell receptor beta chains from one sample in a study of PD-1 blockade in mismatch repair-deficient tumors. The assay was immunoSEQ multiplex PCR, and TCRdb's table has in-frame clones only and misses some. The sample contains 100,000 to 150,000 clones, around 87% of which appear only once. Source: peripheral blood, taken 44 weeks after starting pembrolizumab. These TCRs come from an adult with mismatch repair-deficient cancer. Both conserved end residues are part of each CDR3. Each record gives: clone size, CDR3 length, J gene, V gene, D gene, CDR3 DNA, CDR3 protein. A D gene is named only where the DNA matches it firmly. Some rows mark clone size as missing; the rest say once, few, many or name a class of expanded clone.

>NA|13|TRBJ1-4|TRBV4-2|NA
TGTGCCAGCAGCCAACGAACCACAAAAAAACTGTTTTTT
CASSQRTTKKLFF
>NA|16|TRBJ2-4|TRBV18|TRBD2
TGTGCCAGCTCACCGCCGAGACTAGCGGGAGCCAACATTCAGTACTTC
CASSPPRLAGANIQYF
>NA|16|TRBJ1-3|TRBV18|TRBD1
TGTGCCAGCTCACCACAGGGCCGGACAGGGATAAACACCATATATTTT
CASSPQGRTGINTIYF
>NA|14|TRBJ2-5|TRBV6-1|NA
TGTGCCACCAGGGGACACCTAGGTAGACAGACCCAGTACTTC
CATRGHLGRQTQYF
>NA|13|TRBJ2-1|TRBV7-9|NA
TGTGCCAGCAGCAAAGGGAGCCCCACTGAGCAGTTCTTC
CASSKGSPTEQFF
>few|13|TRBJ1-2|TRBV19|NA
TGTGCCAGTACCTCAAGCTCCTATTTTGGCTACACCTTC
CASTSSSYFGYTF
>NA|15|TRBJ2-1|TRBV28|TRBD2
TGTGCCAGCAGCCCCACTAGCGGGAGAGTAGATGAGCAGTTCTTC
CASSPTSGRVDEQFF
>NA|15|TRBJ2-3|TRBV7-9|NA
TGTGCCAGCAGCTTAGGAGGGCCCAACCGAGATACGCAGTATTTT
CASSLGGPNRDTQYF
>NA|15|TRBJ2-1|TRBV4-2|TRBD2
TGTGCCAGCAGAGTAGCGGGAGGCCCTCCCAATGAGCAGTTCTTC
CASRVAGGPPNEQFF
>NA|14|TRBJ2-7|TRBV28|NA
TGTGCCAGCAGTCGACCCGGGGAGTCCTACGAGCAGTACTTC
CASSRPGESYEQYF
>NA|16|TRBJ2-3|TRBV27|NA
TGTGCCAGCAGGGACAACACCGGGACACGGAAAGATACGCAGTATTTT
CASRDNTGTRKDTQYF
>NA|17|TRBJ2-1|TRBV28|TRBD2
TGTGCCAGCAGTCCCTCTCGCTTAGCGGGATTGTACAATGAGCAGTTCTTC
CASSPSRLAGLYNEQFF
>once|19|TRBJ2-7|TRBV5-3|TRBD2
TGTGCCAGAAGCTTGGGGTACGGACTAGCGGGAGGCGATCTCTACGAGCAGTACTTC
CARSLGYGLAGGDLYEQYF
>NA|16|TRBJ2-2|TRBV9|NA
TGTGCCAGCAGCGTAGGTACGCGGATAAACACCGGGGAGCTGTTTTTT
CASSVGTRINTGELFF
>NA|14|TRBJ2-3|TRBV4-2|TRBD2
TGTGCCAGCCGGACTAGCAGCCACCTCTTTCGGCAGTATTTT
CASRTSSHLFRQYF
>NA|14|TRBJ2-1|TRBV10-3|NA
TGTGCCATCAGGCACAGGGATTCCTACAATGAGCAGTTCTTC
CAIRHRDSYNEQFF
>NA|12|TRBJ2-4|TRBV12-5|NA
TGTGCTAGTGGCCTCAATGAGGACATTCAGTACTTC
CASGLNEDIQYF
>NA|16|TRBJ1-3|TRBV4-1|NA
TGCGCCAGCAGCCAAGGAGGTTACGTCTCTGGAAACACCATATATTTT
CASSQGGYVSGNTIYF
>NA|18|TRBJ2-6|TRBV27|TRBD1
TGTGCCAGCAGTTCCGGGACAGGGACCTCGACCGGGGCCAACGTCCTGACTTTC
CASSSGTGTSTGANVLTF
>NA|14|TRBJ2-2|TRBV11-2|NA
TGTGCCAGCAGCTTAAACAGATCGCCCGGGGAGCTGTTTTTT
CASSLNRSPGELFF
>once|15|TRBJ2-2|TRBV6-1|NA
TGTGCCAGCAGTGATCTGAACAGAAACACCGGGGAGCTGTTTTTT
CASSDLNRNTGELFF
>NA|13|TRBJ1-1|TRBV4-3|NA
TGCGCCAGCAGCCAAGTCTGGGCCACTGAAGCTTTCTTT
CASSQVWATEAFF
>NA|15|TRBJ2-1|TRBV6-1|TRBD2
TGTGCCAGCAGCGACCTAGCGGGAGGTCGGAATGAGCAGTTCTTC
CASSDLAGGRNEQFF
>NA|11|TRBJ2-7|TRBV30|TRBD1
TGTGCCTGGCGCAGGGGGAACGAGCAGTACTTC
CAWRRGNEQYF
>NA|18|TRBJ2-1|TRBV10-3|NA
TGTGCCATCAGTGAGCTCGCTTTCGGGGGGCGTTCATACAATGAGCAGTTCTTC
CAISELAFGGRSYNEQFF
>NA|14|TRBJ1-1|TRBV7-9|TRBD1
TGTGCCAGCAGCACCGGGACAGCTAACACTGAAGCTTTCTTT
CASSTGTANTEAFF
>NA|16|TRBJ1-1|TRBV6-1|TRBD1
TGTGCCAGCAGTGAGAGGACAGGGTTATTGAACACTGAAGCTTTCTTT
CASSERTGLLNTEAFF
>once|14|TRBJ2-1|TRBV11-3|TRBD2
TGTGCCAGCAGCCAACGCCGGACTAGTTATGAGCAGTTCTTC
CASSQRRTSYEQFF
>few|15|TRBJ2-3|TRBV19|NA
TGTGCCAGTAGTATCTCCGCGGTTTTCACAGATACGCAGTATTTT
CASSISAVFTDTQYF
>many|12|TRBJ1-5|TRBV29-1|NA
TGCAGCGTCGGAGACGGTTATCAGCCCCAGCATTTT
CSVGDGYQPQHF
>NA|13|TRBJ2-3|TRBV29-1|TRBD2
TGCAGCGTTGATGATAGCGGGAGGGATACGCAGTATTTT
CSVDDSGRDTQYF
>NA|13|TRBJ1-1|TRBV6-6|NA
TGTGCCAGCAGTTACTCAACGGAAAGTGAAGCTTTCTTT
CASSYSTESEAFF
>NA|16|TRBJ2-3|TRBV7-9|NA
TGTGCCAGCAGCTCGCGCAGGTTCGGGCTTTTAGATACGCAGTATTTT
CASSSRRFGLLDTQYF
>NA|14|TRBJ2-7|TRBV30|NA
TGTGCCTGGAGTCCAGGGGGGTGGACAACCTCGAGGTACTTC
CAWSPGGWTTSRYF
>NA|16|TRBJ2-6|TRBV10-3|NA
TGTGCCATCAGTGACAGAAGTGGTGCTGGGGCCAACGTCCTGACTTTC
CAISDRSGAGANVLTF
>NA|16|TRBJ2-3|TRBV7-6|TRBD1
TGTGCCAGCAGCGCGATAACAGGGGGAGGCACAGATACGCAGTATTTT
CASSAITGGGTDTQYF
>NA|16|TRBJ1-5|TRBV15|NA
TGTGCCACCAGCCGGGGGTCCAGGAGTCTCTATCAGCCCCAGCATTTT
CATSRGSRSLYQPQHF
>NA|14|TRBJ1-1|TRBV6-5|NA
TGTGCCAGCAGGGCCCCTACAGGGACCCCTGAAGCTTTCTTT
CASRAPTGTPEAFF
>NA|13|TRBJ2-1|TRBV19|NA
TGTGCCAGTAGTATAAGACGGAATGGAGAGCAGTTCTTC
CASSIRRNGEQFF
>NA|16|TRBJ1-2|TRBV7-2|NA
TGTGCCAGCAGCTTAGGGGGGGACGGGACTTTCTATGGCTACACCTTC
CASSLGGDGTFYGYTF
>NA|14|TRBJ2-2|TRBV6-4|NA
TGTGCCAGCAGTGACTCACAGGACACCGGGGAGCTGTTTTTT
CASSDSQDTGELFF
>NA|13|TRBJ2-7|TRBV7-9|NA
TGTGCCAGCAGCACGAGACAGTCCTACGAGCAGTACTTC
CASSTRQSYEQYF
>few|13|TRBJ2-5|TRBV30|NA
TGTGCCTGGAGTACTATTAGCTTGGAGACCCAGTACTTC
CAWSTISLETQYF
>NA|17|TRBJ1-2|TRBV19|TRBD1
TGTGCCACCCAACATTTTGACAGGGCATTGTCGTCCTATGGCTACACCTTC
CATQHFDRALSSYGYTF